Below, one T cell receptor (beta chain) is given with its context. Its specificity is unknown. The sample is drawn from a study of cytomegalovirus exposure and HLA in healthy donors. This CDR3 spans 15 amino acids. The V segment lost 3 bases and the J segment 4 bases; nucleotides outside the gene matches: 6. Germline CDR1 and CDR2: WSHSY and SAAADI. The study's findings and limits: Another analysis was done later, and it associated 16,951 TCR beta sequences with HLA alleles at 0.05 false discovery rate.

The PCR made use of 60 Vbeta and 13 Jbeta primers. In the original analysis: Roughly 11 million shared chains were among roughly 81 million unique TCR beta chains counted in a later analysis. Generated by immunoSEQ multiplex PCR, the TCRdb table keeps only in-frame clones and is missing some. V, J and clone size reflect that table, while D and trimming were determined from the DNA. The sample includes roughly 97,000 clones, roughly 72% of them seen just once. This rearrangement joins TRBV10-2 to TRBJ2-5, with 9 positions matching TRBD2. This receptor was obtained from a young woman in good health and CMV-seropositive. The sample was PBMCs. The CDR3 sequence: CASSDAIAGVETQYF. DNA for the CDR3: TGCGCCAGCAGTGACGCGATAGCGGGAGTAGAGACCCAGTACTTC.